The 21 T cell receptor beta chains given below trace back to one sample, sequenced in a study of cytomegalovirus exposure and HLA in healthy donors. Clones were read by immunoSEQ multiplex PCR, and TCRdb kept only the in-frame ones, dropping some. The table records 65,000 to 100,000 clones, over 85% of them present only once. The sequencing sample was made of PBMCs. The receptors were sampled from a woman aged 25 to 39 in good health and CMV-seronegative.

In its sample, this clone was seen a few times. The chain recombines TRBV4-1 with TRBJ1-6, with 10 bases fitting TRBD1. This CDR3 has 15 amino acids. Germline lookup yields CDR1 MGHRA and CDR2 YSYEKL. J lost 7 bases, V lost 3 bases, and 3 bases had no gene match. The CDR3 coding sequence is TGCGCCAGCAGCCATAGACAGGGGGCGAATTCACCCCTCCACTTT. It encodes CASSHRQGANSPLHF.

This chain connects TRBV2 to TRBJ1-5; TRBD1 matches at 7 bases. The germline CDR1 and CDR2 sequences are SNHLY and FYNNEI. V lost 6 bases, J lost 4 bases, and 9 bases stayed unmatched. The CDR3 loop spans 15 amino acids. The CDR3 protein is CASRSTGTENQPQHF. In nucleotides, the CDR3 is TGTGCCAGCAGATCCACCGGGACAGAGAATCAGCCCCAGCATTTT.

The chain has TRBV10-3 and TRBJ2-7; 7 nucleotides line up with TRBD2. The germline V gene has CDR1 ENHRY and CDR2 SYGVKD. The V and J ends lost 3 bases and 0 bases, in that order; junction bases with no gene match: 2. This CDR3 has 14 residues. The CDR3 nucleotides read TGTGCCATCAGTGACAGCGGGAACTCCTACGAGCAGTACTTC. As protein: CAISDSGNSYEQYF.

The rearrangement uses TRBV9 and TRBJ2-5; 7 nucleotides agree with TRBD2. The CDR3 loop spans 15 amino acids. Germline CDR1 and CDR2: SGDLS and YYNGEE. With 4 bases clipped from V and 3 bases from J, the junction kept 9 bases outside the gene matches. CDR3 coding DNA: TGTGCCAGCAGCCCGGGGGGAGGTTGGGAAGAGACCCAGTACTTC. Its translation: CASSPGGGWEETQYF.

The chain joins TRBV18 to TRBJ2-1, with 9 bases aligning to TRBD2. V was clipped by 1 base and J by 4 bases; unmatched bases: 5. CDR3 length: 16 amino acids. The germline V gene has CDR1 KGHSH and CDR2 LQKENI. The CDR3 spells CASSPRREGLYNEQFF. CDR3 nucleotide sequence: TGTGCCAGCTCACCACGGCGGGAGGGCCTATACAATGAGCAGTTCTTC.

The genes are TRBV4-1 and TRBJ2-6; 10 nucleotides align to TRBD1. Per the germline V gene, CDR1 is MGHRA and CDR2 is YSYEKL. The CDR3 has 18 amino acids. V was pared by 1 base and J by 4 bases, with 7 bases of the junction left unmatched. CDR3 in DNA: TGCGCCAGCAGCCAAGGGGGGACAGGGGCGCAAGGGGCCAACGTCCTGACTTTC. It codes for CASSQGGTGAQGANVLTF.

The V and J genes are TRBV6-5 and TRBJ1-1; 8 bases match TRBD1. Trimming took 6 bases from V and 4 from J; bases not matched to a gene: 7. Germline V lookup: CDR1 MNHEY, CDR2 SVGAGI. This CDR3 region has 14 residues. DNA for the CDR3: TGTGCCAGCAGCAGACAGGGGAGGGGCACTGAAGCTTTCTTT. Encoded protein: CASSRQGRGTEAFF.

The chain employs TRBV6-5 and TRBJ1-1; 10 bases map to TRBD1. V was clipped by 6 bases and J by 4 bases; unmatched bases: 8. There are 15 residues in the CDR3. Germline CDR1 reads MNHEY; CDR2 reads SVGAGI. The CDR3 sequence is CASRTSGTGATEAFF. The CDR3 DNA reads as TGTGCCAGCAGAACCTCAGGGACAGGGGCCACTGAAGCTTTCTTT.

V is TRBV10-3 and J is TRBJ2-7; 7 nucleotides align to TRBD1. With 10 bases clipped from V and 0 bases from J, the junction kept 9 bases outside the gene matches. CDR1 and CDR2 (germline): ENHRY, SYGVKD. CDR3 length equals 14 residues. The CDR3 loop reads CASRWGTDSYEQYF. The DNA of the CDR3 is TGTGCCAGCCGATGGGGGACAGACTCCTACGAGCAGTACTTC.

CDR3 in amino acids: CSVSGTQSSYEQYF. CDR3 coding DNA: TGCAGCGTTAGCGGGACCCAAAGCTCCTACGAGCAGTACTTC. The chain carries TRBV29-1 and TRBJ2-7, with 7 bases matching TRBD2. This CDR3 is built from 14 residues. CDR1 and CDR2 (germline): SQVTM, ANQGSEA. V trimming: 5 bases; J trimming: 0 bases; junction bases outside the gene matches: 7.

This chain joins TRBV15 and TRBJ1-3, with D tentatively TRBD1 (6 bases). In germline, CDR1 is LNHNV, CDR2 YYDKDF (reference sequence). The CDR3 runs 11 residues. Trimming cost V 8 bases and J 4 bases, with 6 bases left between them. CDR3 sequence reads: CATGGGNTIYF. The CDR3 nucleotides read TGTGCCACCGGGGGCGGAAACACCATATATTTT. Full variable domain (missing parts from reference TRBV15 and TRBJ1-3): DAMVIQNPRYQVTQFGKPVTLSCSQTLNHNVMYWYQQKSSQAPKLLFHYYDKDFNNEADTPDNFQSRRPNTSFCFLDIRSPGLGDTAMYLCATGGGNTIYFGEGSWLTVV.

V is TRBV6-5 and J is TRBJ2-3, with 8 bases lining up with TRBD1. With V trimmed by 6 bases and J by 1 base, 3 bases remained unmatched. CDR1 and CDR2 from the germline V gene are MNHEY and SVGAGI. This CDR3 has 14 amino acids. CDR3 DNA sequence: TGTGCCAGCAGCCGGGACAGGCGCACAGATACGCAGTATTTT. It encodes CASSRDRRTDTQYF.

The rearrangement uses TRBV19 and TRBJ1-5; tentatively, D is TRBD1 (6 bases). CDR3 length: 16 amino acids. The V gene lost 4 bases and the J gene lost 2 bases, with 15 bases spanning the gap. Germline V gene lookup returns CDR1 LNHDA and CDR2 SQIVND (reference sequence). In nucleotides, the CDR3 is TGTGCCAGTAGTAGAGGACAGACCCTAGGCAATCAGCCCCAGCATTTT. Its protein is CASSRGQTLGNQPQHF. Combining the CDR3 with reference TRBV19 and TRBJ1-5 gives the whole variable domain DGGITQSPKYLFRKEGQNVTLSCEQNLNHDAMYWYRQDPGQGLRLIYYSQIVNDFQKGDIAEGYSVSREKKESFPLTVTSAQKNPTAFYLCASSRGQTLGNQPQHFGDGTRLSIL.

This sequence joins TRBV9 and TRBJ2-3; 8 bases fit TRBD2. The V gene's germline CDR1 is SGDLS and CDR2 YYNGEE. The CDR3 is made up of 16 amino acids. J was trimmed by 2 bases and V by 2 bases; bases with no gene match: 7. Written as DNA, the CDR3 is TGTGCCAGCAGCGTCAGCGGGGGTCACCTCACAGATACGCAGTATTTT. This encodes CASSVSGGHLTDTQYF.

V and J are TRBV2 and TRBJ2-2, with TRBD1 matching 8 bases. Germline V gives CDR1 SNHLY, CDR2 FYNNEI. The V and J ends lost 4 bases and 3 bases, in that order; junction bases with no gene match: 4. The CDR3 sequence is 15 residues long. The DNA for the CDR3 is TGTGCCAGCAGTGGACAGGGGTCGTACACCGGGGAGCTGTTTTTT. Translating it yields CASSGQGSYTGELFF. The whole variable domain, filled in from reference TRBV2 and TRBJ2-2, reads EPEVTQTPSHQVTQMGQEVILRCVPISNHLYFYWYRQILGQKVEFLVSFYNNEISEKSEIFDDQFSVERPDGSNFTLKIRSTKLEDSAMYFCASSGQGSYTGELFFGEGSRLTVL.

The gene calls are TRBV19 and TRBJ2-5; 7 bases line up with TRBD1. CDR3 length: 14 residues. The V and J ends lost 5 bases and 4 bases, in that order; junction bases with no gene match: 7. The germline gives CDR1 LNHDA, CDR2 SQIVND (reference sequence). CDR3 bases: TGTGCCAGTAGTGTAACGACAGGGCGAGAGACCCAGTACTTC. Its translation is CASSVTTGRETQYF.

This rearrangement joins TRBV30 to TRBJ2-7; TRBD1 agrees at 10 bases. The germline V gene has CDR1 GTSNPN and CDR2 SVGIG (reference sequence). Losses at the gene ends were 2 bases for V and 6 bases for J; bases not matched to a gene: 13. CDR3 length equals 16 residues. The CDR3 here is CAWSNKVWDRGLEQYF. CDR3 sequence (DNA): TGTGCCTGGAGTAACAAGGTATGGGACAGGGGACTCGAGCAGTACTTC. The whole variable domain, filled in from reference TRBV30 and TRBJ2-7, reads SQTIHQWPATLVQPVGSPLSLECTVEGTSNPNLYWYRQAAGRGLQLLFYSVGIGQISSEVPQNLSASRPQDRQFILSSKKLLLSDSGFYLCAWSNKVWDRGLEQYFGPGTRLTVT.

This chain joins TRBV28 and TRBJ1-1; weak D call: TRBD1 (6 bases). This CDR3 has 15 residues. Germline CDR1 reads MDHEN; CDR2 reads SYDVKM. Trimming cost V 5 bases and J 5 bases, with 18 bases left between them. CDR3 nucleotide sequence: TGTGCCAGCAGTCCGACGACAGGCCAGGGTACTGAAGCTTTCTTT. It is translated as CASSPTTGQGTEAFF.

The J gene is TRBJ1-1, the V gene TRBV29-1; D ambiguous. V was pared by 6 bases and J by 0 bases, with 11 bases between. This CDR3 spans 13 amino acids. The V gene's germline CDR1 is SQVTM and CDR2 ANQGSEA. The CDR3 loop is CSVSHLMNTEAFF. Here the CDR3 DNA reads TGCAGCGTCTCACACCTCATGAACACTGAAGCTTTCTTT. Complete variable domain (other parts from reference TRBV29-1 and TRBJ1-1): SAVISQKPSRDICQRGTSLTIQCQVDSQVTMMFWYRQQPGQSLTLIATANQGSEATYESGFVIDKFPISRPNLTFSTLTVSNMSPEDSSIYLCSVSHLMNTEAFFGQGTRLTVV.

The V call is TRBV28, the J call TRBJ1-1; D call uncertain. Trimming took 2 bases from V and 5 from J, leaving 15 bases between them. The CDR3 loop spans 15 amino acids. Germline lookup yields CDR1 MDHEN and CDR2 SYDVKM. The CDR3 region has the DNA TGTGCCAGCAGTTTAATACGGAGTCGGGGAACTGAAGCTTTCTTT. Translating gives CASSLIRSRGTEAFF.

CDR3 protein: CASSYTGVAGNTIYF. The CDR3 region has the DNA TGTGCCAGCAGTTACACAGGGGTCGCTGGAAACACCATATATTTT. The chain recombines TRBV6-5 with TRBJ1-3; 7 nucleotides line up with TRBD1. This CDR3 spans 15 amino acids. Germline V gene data show CDR1 as MNHEY and CDR2 as SVGAGI. The V segment lost 2 bases and the J segment 2 bases; nucleotides outside the gene matches: 3.